The 28 T cell receptor beta chains below were found in one sample sequenced in a study of T cells after posttransplantation cyclophosphamide. This table comes from immunoSEQ multiplex PCR, and its TCRdb copy is limited to in-frame clones, with some not included. This table has around 2,900 clones, roughly 60% appearing once. Cyclophosphamide on days +3 and +4 followed busulfan-fludarabine conditioning and a marrow graft. The sample consisted of PBMCs, taken 30 days after allogeneic stem cell transplant with posttransplant cyclophosphamide. The receptor source for this set is a male patient in his sixties or seventies who received an allogeneic stem cell transplant from a related donor and was CMV-positive. The graft donor may be the source of some T cells.

V and J are TRBV5-4 and TRBJ2-7; a possible D gene is TRBD2 (6 bases). The CDR3 extends over 14 amino acids. Germline V gene sequence: CDR1 SGHNT, CDR2 YYREEE (reference sequence). Trimming removed 0 bases from V and 2 bases from J, with 9 bases in between. This CDR3 is CASSLGGDTYEQYF. The CDR3 DNA reads as TGTGCCAGCAGCTTGGGCGGGGATACCTACGAGCAGTACTTC.

This rearrangement joins TRBV29-1 to TRBJ2-5, with TRBD1 matching over 7 bases. The CDR3 has 13 amino acids. V was pared by 7 bases and J by 7 bases, with 12 bases of the junction left unmatched. CDR1 is SQVTM and CDR2 is ANQGSEA in the germline V gene. Here the CDR3 DNA reads TGCAGCGGGAACAGGGGCCAAGGAGGGACCCAGTACTTC. The encoded protein is CSGNRGQGGTQYF.

The chain is built from TRBV2 and TRBJ1-2; weak D call: TRBD1 (6 bases). V gave up 5 bases and J gave up 4 bases, with 8 bases separating them. The CDR3 length is 12 residues. Germline lookup yields CDR1 SNHLY and CDR2 FYNNEI. CDR3 coding DNA: TGTGCCAGCAGTATACAGGGCTATGGCTACACCTTC. Amino acids: CASSIQGYGYTF.

The genes are TRBV6-1 and TRBJ2-2, with D possibly TRBD1 on 6 matching bases. The V gene's germline CDR1 is MNHNS and CDR2 SASEGT. The ends were cut back, 3 bases at V and 4 bases at J, with 9 bases in the middle. The CDR3 is 14 residues long. Here the CDR3 reads CASSDQGTTGELFF. The CDR3 DNA follows: TGTGCCAGCAGTGATCAGGGGACCACCGGGGAGCTGTTTTTT.

The sample holds a few counts of this clone. V is TRBV30 and J is TRBJ1-2; 7 bases are shared with TRBD1. Germline CDR1 and CDR2: GTSNPN and SVGIG (reference sequence). V lost 3 bases, J lost 4 bases, and 5 bases stayed unmatched. The CDR3 sequence is 13 residues long. CDR3 DNA sequence: TGTGCCTGGAGAAACCCAGGGGGCTATGGCTACACCTTC. As protein: CAWRNPGGYGYTF.

V gene TRBV5-6 combines with J gene TRBJ1-2; D gene unclear. The CDR3 has 14 amino acids. V was pared by 4 bases and J by 5 bases, with 15 bases between. Germline V lookup: CDR1 SGHDT, CDR2 YYEEEE. CDR3 DNA sequence: TGTGCCAGCAGCGCGGCCGGCGCAGAATATGGCTACACCTTC. Translated, it gives CASSAAGAEYGYTF.

The chain links TRBV2 to TRBJ2-1, with 7 bases aligning to TRBD2. V trimming: 8 bases; J trimming: 10 bases; junction bases outside the gene matches: 11. The CDR3 spans 13 residues. From germline, CDR1 is SNHLY and CDR2 FYNNEI. The CDR3 protein is CASGARLAGEQFF. In DNA form, the CDR3 reads TGTGCCAGCGGTGCGCGACTAGCAGGGGAGCAGTTCTTC.

The genes are TRBV21-1 and TRBJ1-1; TRBD1 is taken as the D call from the table, unchecked against the DNA. TRBV21-1 is a recognized pseudogene. The CDR3 runs to 15 residues. CDR3 sequence reads: CASSSPGQGWPEAFF. The CDR3 DNA follows: TGTGCCAGCAGCAGTCCGGGACAGGGGTGGCCTGAAGCTTTCTTT.

V and J are TRBV7-9 and TRBJ2-2, with a possible D match to TRBD1 (8 bases). Trimming stripped 4 bases from V and 2 bases from J, with 20 bases between. In germline, CDR1 is SEHNR, CDR2 FQNEAQ (reference sequence). This CDR3 region has 18 residues. CDR3 bases: TGTGCCAGCAGCTCAAACTATCACAGGGGGGGTAACACCGGGGAGCTGTTTTTT. Its translation: CASSSNYHRGGNTGELFF.

This rearrangement joins TRBV10-3 to TRBJ1-1, with D perhaps matching TRBD1 (5 bases). Germline V CDR1 and CDR2: ENHRY, SYGVKD. This CDR3 is built from 13 residues. Trimming cost V 6 bases and J 1 base, with 9 bases left between them. The CDR3 DNA sequence: TGTGCCATCAGACTCGGGGGGAACACTGAAGCTTTCTTT. Amino acids: CAIRLGGNTEAFF.

The V and J genes are TRBV4-1 and TRBJ1-6, with D possibly matching TRBD1 (6 bases). The CDR3 contains 15 residues. The ends were cut back, 1 base at V and 8 bases at J, with 12 bases in the middle. Per the germline V gene, CDR1 is MGHRA and CDR2 is YSYEKL. This CDR3 reads CASSQGGGGDSPLHF. The CDR3, as DNA: TGCGCCAGCAGCCAAGGGGGGGGCGGAGATTCACCCCTCCACTTT.

The chain links TRBV11-3 to TRBJ2-3; the match to TRBD2 covers 13 bases. CDR1 is SGHNT, CDR2 YENEEA, per germline. The CDR3 extends over 18 amino acids. Trimming cost V 4 bases and J 1 base; bases outside gene matches: 8. The CDR3 loop is CASSSGLAGVAGTDTQYF. The CDR3 DNA reads as TGTGCCAGCAGCTCAGGACTAGCGGGAGTAGCTGGCACAGATACGCAGTATTTT.

The chain carries TRBV5-4 and TRBJ1-2; a weak D match, TRBD1 (5 bases). Germline loops: CDR1 SGHNT, CDR2 YYREEE (reference sequence). CDR3 size: 13 residues. V lost 6 bases, J lost 7 bases, and 16 bases lay in between. The CDR3 DNA reads TGTGCCAGCAACTCTGCGGGGCGCGGTGGCTACACCTTC. It is translated as CASNSAGRGGYTF. Looking up the rest from reference TRBV5-4 and TRBJ1-2 gives the full variable domain: ETGVTQSPTHLIKTRGQQVTLRCSSQSGHNTVSWYQQALGQGPQFIFQYYREEENGRGNFPPRFSGLQFPNYSSELNVNALELDDSALYLCASNSAGRGGYTFGSGTRLTVV.

The gene calls are TRBV9 and TRBJ2-6; tentative D call: TRBD1 (6 bases). CDR3 length equals 15 residues. The V end lost 0 bases, the J end lost 2 bases, and 6 bases lay between the germline ends. Germline V gene lookup returns CDR1 SGDLS and CDR2 YYNGEE. CDR3 sequence: CASSVAGAGANVLTF. CDR3 nucleotide sequence: TGTGCCAGCAGCGTAGCAGGGGCTGGGGCCAACGTCCTGACTTTC.

The J gene is TRBJ1-2, the V gene TRBV5-6; 10 nucleotides match TRBD1. This CDR3 region has 15 residues. Germline V gene data show CDR1 as SGHDT and CDR2 as YYEEEE. V dropped 2 bases and J dropped 5; count of bases not matched to a gene: 6. CDR3 protein: CASSFGTGDVYGYTF. CDR3 coding DNA: TGTGCCAGCAGCTTTGGGACAGGGGACGTTTATGGCTACACCTTC.

This clone was recorded only once. The chain employs TRBV19 and TRBJ1-4; 8 bases fit TRBD1. The V segment lost 4 bases and the J segment 5 bases; nucleotides outside the gene matches: 9. The CDR3 contains 16 residues. Per germline, CDR1 LNHDA and CDR2 SQIVND (reference sequence). CDR3 bases: TGTGCCAGTAGTAGTGACAGGGGATCGGGAAATGAAAAACTGTTTTTT. The encoded protein is CASSSDRGSGNEKLFF.

This sequence joins TRBV10-3 and TRBJ2-1; 8 bases line up with TRBD2. V shed 10 bases, J shed 3 bases, and the junction held 11 bases outside the gene matches. The germline CDR1 and CDR2 sequences are ENHRY and SYGVKD. The CDR3 length is 15 residues. The DNA for the CDR3 is TGTGCCACAGGCGCCGGGACTAGAAACTACAATGAGCAGTTCTTC. This sequence encodes CATGAGTRNYNEQFF.

V gene TRBV27 combines with J gene TRBJ2-7; no clear D. Germline V CDR1 and CDR2: MNHEY, SMNVEV (reference sequence). This CDR3 spans 13 amino acids. V lost 6 bases and J 0 bases, leaving 9 bases between the germline ends. Here the CDR3 reads CASRRLSSYEQYF. CDR3 DNA sequence: TGTGCCAGCAGGCGACTGAGCTCCTACGAGCAGTACTTC.

The chain joins TRBV4-1 to TRBJ2-1, with 14 bases lining up with TRBD2. The V gene's germline CDR1 is MGHRA and CDR2 YSYEKL. With V trimmed by 3 bases and J by 3 bases, 7 bases remained unmatched. This CDR3 comprises 18 residues. DNA for the CDR3: TGCGCCAGCAGCCAGATAGGACTAGCGGGAGGCCACTACAATGAGCAGTTCTTC. Translating gives CASSQIGLAGGHYNEQFF.

The chain uses TRBV7-9 and TRBJ2-5, with unresolved D. TRBJ2-7 matches the DNA end more closely, so the J call is doubtful. The CDR3 covers 15 residues. The germline V gene has CDR1 SEHNR and CDR2 FQNEAQ (reference sequence). CDR3 amino acids: CASSLFPQTPYEQYF. CDR3 DNA sequence: TGTGCCAGCAGCTTATTCCCTCAAACCCCCTACGAGCAGTACTTC.

The chain has TRBV5-4 and TRBJ2-7; 8 bases are shared with TRBD2. The germline gives CDR1 SGHNT, CDR2 YYREEE (reference sequence). V shed 1 base and J 6 bases; nucleotides not matched to a gene: 0. This CDR3 has 12 residues. DNA for the CDR3: TGTGCCAGCAGCTTGAGCGGGGGCGAGCAGTACTTC. It translates to CASSLSGGEQYF.

This chain connects TRBV2 to TRBJ2-1; perhaps TRBD1 as D (6 bases). CDR1 SNHLY and CDR2 FYNNEI come from the germline V gene. CDR3 length: 12 amino acids. The V end lost 3 bases, the J end lost 13 bases, and 13 bases lay between the germline ends. In DNA form, the CDR3 reads TGTGCCAGCAGTGAGGGGGCGCGAGGACAGTTCTTC. Its protein product is CASSEGARGQFF.

The genes are TRBV11-3 and TRBJ2-1; TRBD1 matches at 8 bases. Germline loops: CDR1 SGHNT, CDR2 YENEEA. Unmatched junction bases numbered 8, after V lost 3 bases and J lost 7 bases. The CDR3 sequence is 15 residues long. Here the CDR3 DNA reads TGTGCCAGCAGCTTTCTTGGACAGGGTGTTAATGAGCAGTTCTTC. Translated: CASSFLGQGVNEQFF.

The rearrangement uses TRBV7-9 and TRBJ2-1, with 8 bases aligning to TRBD1. The junction had 1 base not matched to a gene; V was cut back by 2 bases and J by 4 bases. From germline, CDR1 is SEHNR and CDR2 FQNEAQ (reference sequence). The CDR3 runs to 14 residues. The DNA for the CDR3 is TGTGCCAGCAGCTTAAGACAGGGGTACAATGAGCAGTTCTTC. Its protein product is CASSLRQGYNEQFF.

The chain carries TRBV4-3 and TRBJ2-1; TRBD1 is a possible D gene (6 bases). V lost 0 bases to trimming and J lost 6 bases, with 27 bases between them. The CDR3 is 20 residues long. CDR1 LGHNA and CDR2 YSLEER come from the germline V gene. CDR3 bases: TGCGCCAGCAGCCAAGAGGGATGGGGTGACAGGTTGGGCCATACCAATGAGCAGTTCTTC. It codes for CASSQEGWGDRLGHTNEQFF.

The rearrangement joins TRBV7-8 to TRBJ1-5; D uncertain. Looked up from germline, CDR1 is SGHVS and CDR2 is FQNEAQ. This CDR3 comprises 12 residues. V was trimmed by 4 bases and J by 7 bases, leaving 8 bases between them. The DNA of the CDR3 is TGTGCCAGCAGCTCCCAAGCGCAGCCCCAGCATTTT. It codes for CASSSQAQPQHF.

The genes are TRBV15 and TRBJ2-5; D gene ambiguous. The ends were cut back, 3 bases at V and 2 bases at J, with 16 bases in the middle. CDR3 length: 16 residues. Per germline, CDR1 LNHNV and CDR2 YYDKDF (reference sequence). CDR3 nucleotides: TGTGCCACCAGCAGTGGGCGCAGATTTGGACAAGAGACCCAGTACTTC. Its translation is CATSSGRRFGQETQYF.

This chain connects TRBV11-2 to TRBJ2-7; D is uncertain. The CDR3 loop spans 11 amino acids. Looked up from germline, CDR1 is SGHAT and CDR2 is FQNNGV. Trimming cost V 8 bases and J 7 bases, with 12 bases left between them. CDR3 protein: CASEVTGEQYF. The CDR3 DNA sequence: TGTGCCAGCGAGGTTACCGGAGAGCAGTACTTC.